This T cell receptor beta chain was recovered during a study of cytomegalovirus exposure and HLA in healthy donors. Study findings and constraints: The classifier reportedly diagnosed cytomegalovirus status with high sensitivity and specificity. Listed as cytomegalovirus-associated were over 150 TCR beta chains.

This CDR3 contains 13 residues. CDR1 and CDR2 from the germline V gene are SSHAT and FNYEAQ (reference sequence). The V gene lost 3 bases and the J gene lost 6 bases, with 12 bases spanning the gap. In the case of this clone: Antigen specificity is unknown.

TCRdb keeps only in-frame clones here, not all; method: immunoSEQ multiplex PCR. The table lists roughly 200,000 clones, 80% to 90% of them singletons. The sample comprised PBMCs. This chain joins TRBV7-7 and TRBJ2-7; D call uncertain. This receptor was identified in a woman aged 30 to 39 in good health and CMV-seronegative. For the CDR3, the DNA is TGTGCCAGCAGCTTGAGTGAGCGCGGCGAGCAGTACTTC. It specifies CASSLSERGEQYF.